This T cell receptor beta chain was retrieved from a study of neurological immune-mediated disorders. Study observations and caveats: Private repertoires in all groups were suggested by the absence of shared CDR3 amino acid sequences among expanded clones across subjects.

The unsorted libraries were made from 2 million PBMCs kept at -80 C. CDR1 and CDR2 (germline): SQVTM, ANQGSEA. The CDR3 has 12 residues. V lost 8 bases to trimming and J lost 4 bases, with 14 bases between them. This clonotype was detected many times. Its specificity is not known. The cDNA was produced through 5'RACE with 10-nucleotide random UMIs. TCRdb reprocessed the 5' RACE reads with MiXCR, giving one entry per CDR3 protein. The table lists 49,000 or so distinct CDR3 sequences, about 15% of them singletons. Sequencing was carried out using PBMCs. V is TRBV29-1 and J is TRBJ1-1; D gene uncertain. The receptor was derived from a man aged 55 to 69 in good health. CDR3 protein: CSCLGGPTEAFF. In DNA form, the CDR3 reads TGCAGCTGCCTGGGAGGGCCCACTGAAGCTTTCTTT.